The 23 T cell receptor beta chains given below trace back to one sample, sequenced in a study of beta chain features in type 1 diabetes. General study results and limits: Across all four CD4+ subsets, people with type 1 diabetes showed modestly shorter TCRB CDR3s.

The sequenced template was cDNA made from the entire isolated RNA. TCRdb keeps only in-frame clones here, not all; method: immunoSEQ multiplex PCR. Of around 150,000 clones listed, approximately 8.8% are singletons. Their cognate antigens are unknown. The material sequenced was central memory CD4+ T cells from blood. All receptors derive from a woman in her twenties or thirties with type 1 diabetes.

The V and J genes are TRBV7-2 and TRBJ1-3, with D possibly TRBD1 on 5 matching bases. V was clipped by 3 bases and J by 4 bases, with 10 bases between them. The germline V gene encodes CDR1 SGHTA and CDR2 FQGNSA. The CDR3 runs to 14 residues. This chain's CDR3 is CASSLTVWGNTIYF. The DNA of the CDR3 is TGTGCCAGCAGCTTGACAGTGTGGGGAAACACCATATATTTT.

This clone was seen only a few times. For the CDR3, the DNA is TGTGCCACCAGCAGAGATCTCCTAGCTACGAATCACGGGCAGTTCTTC. This codes for CATSRDLLATNHGQFF. The chain combines TRBV15 with TRBJ2-1, with D tentatively TRBD2 (5 bases). V shed 0 bases and J shed 12 bases, with 21 bases lying between them. Germline lookup yields CDR1 LNHNV and CDR2 YYDKDF (reference sequence). The CDR3 totals 16 residues.

This clone was counted only a few times. The CDR3 coding sequence is TGTGCCAGCAGTTCTACGCAGGGCTTCAATGAGCAGTTCTTC. Its translation: CASSSTQGFNEQFF. This chain links TRBV6-5 with TRBJ2-1, with a possible D match to TRBD1 (5 bases). V lost 4 bases and J lost 6, with 13 bases in between. Germline V gives CDR1 MNHEY, CDR2 SVGAGI. This CDR3 has 14 amino acids.

This clone was observed a handful of times. The chain links TRBV7-3 to TRBJ2-1; 8 bases are a match to TRBD2. Germline loops: CDR1 SGHTA, CDR2 FQGTGA. V shed 3 bases, J shed 8 bases, and the junction held 6 bases outside the gene matches. The length of the CDR3 is 14 residues. This CDR3 is CASSFSGVEDEQFF. Written as DNA, the CDR3 is TGTGCCAGCAGCTTTAGCGGGGTTGAGGATGAGCAGTTCTTC.

This clone was seen more than once but under ten times. This chain links TRBV7-3 with TRBJ2-1; TRBD1 matches at 7 bases. This CDR3 comprises 15 residues. In germline, CDR1 is SGHTA, CDR2 FQGTGA. V was pared by 4 bases and J by 6 bases, with 9 bases of the junction left unmatched. CDR3 region: CASSSGTATFNEQFF. For the CDR3, the DNA is TGTGCCAGCAGCTCAGGGACAGCTACTTTCAATGAGCAGTTCTTC.

The CDR3 DNA reads TGTGCCAGCAGCCAAGAGGTGACAGCACACCTCGGGGAGCTGTTTTTT. It translates to CASSQEVTAHLGELFF. The chain uses TRBV4-2 and TRBJ2-2; TRBD1 might be the D (5 bases). Trimming took 0 bases from V and 7 from J, leaving 15 bases between them. The CDR3 sequence is 16 residues long. In germline, CDR1 is LGHNA, CDR2 YNFKEQ.

This clone was picked up a small number of times. V is TRBV23-1 and J is TRBJ2-6, with 8 bases fitting TRBD1. TRBV23-1 is recorded as an ORF, its role being uncertain. Trimming removed 6 bases from V and 0 bases from J; junction bases left unmatched: 7. The CDR3 length is 17 residues. The CDR3 loop is CASSRDRSLSGANVLTF. CDR3 sequence (DNA): TGCGCCAGCAGCCGGGACAGGTCTCTCTCTGGGGCCAACGTCCTGACTTTC.

The chain carries TRBV7-2 and TRBJ1-1; D unclear. This CDR3 has 15 residues. Between the trimmed V and J ends, which lost 0 bases and 1 base, there was a span of 9 bases. Germline assignment: CDR1 SGHTA and CDR2 FQGNSA. The CDR3 loop is CASSLAPGPNTEAFF. DNA of the CDR3: TGTGCCAGCAGCTTAGCTCCAGGCCCGAACACTGAAGCTTTCTTT.

The gene calls are TRBV2 and TRBJ2-1; D is possibly TRBD1 (6 bases). From germline, CDR1 is SNHLY and CDR2 FYNNEI. The ends were cut back, 4 bases at V and 5 bases at J, with 15 bases in the middle. The CDR3 runs to 15 residues. The CDR3 sequence is CASSALGTTNNEQFF. As DNA, the CDR3 is TGTGCCAGCAGTGCCCTCGGGACAACTAACAATGAGCAGTTCTTC.

The chain joins TRBV30 to TRBJ2-1; 8 positions agree with TRBD2. The CDR3 covers 13 residues. J lost 7 bases, V lost 0 bases, and 2 bases had no gene match. In germline, CDR1 is GTSNPN, CDR2 SVGIG (reference sequence). The CDR3, as DNA: TGTGCCTGGAGTGTTGGACTAGCTAATGAGCAGTTCTTC. Translation: CAWSVGLANEQFF.

This clone appeared a few times. The CDR3 bases are TGCAGCGTTGAAATGGGAGATAACTATGGCTACACCTTC. Translating it yields CSVEMGDNYGYTF. This chain connects TRBV29-1 to TRBJ1-2; D not resolved. V was clipped by 2 bases and J by 1 base, with 8 bases between them. In germline, CDR1 is SQVTM, CDR2 ANQGSEA. The CDR3 spans 13 residues.

J is TRBJ2-1 and V is TRBV4-1; D is unresolved. The V and J ends lost 0 bases and 0 bases respectively, with 9 bases between them. The germline V gene encodes CDR1 MGHRA and CDR2 YSYEKL. The length of the CDR3 is 16 residues. The CDR3 reads CASSQDSGSSYNEQFF. In nucleotides, the CDR3 is TGCGCCAGCAGCCAAGATTCAGGTAGCTCCTACAATGAGCAGTTCTTC.

This clone appeared a few times. The chain combines TRBV19 with TRBJ2-1, with 7 bases matching TRBD1. Germline V lookup: CDR1 LNHDA, CDR2 SQIVND (reference sequence). This CDR3 is built from 16 residues. V shed 6 bases, J shed 2 bases, and the junction held 10 bases outside the gene matches. CDR3 loop: CASSRQGKSPYNEQFF. CDR3 in DNA: TGTGCCAGTAGCCGACAGGGAAAGTCCCCCTACAATGAGCAGTTCTTC.

The chain links TRBV28 to TRBJ2-7; tentative D call: TRBD1 (7 bases). CDR1 is MDHEN, CDR2 SYDVKM, per germline. Trimming took off 3 bases at V and 5 bases at J, with 14 bases between the two ends. The CDR3 sequence is 14 residues long. The CDR3 nucleotides read TGTGCCAGCAGTTTGAGCCAGGGGGGAAACGAGCAGTACTTC. Translating it yields CASSLSQGGNEQYF.

The chain combines TRBV18 with TRBJ1-1; D uncertain. Germline assignment: CDR1 KGHSH and CDR2 LQKENI. V was shortened by 5 bases and J by 4 bases, with 11 bases between the two germline ends. The length of the CDR3 is 13 residues. Here the CDR3 reads CASSVGEPTEAFF. In nucleotides, the CDR3 is TGTGCCAGCTCAGTCGGGGAACCCACTGAAGCTTTCTTT.

The gene calls are TRBV4-1 and TRBJ1-5; weak D call: TRBD1 (5 bases). This CDR3 spans 18 amino acids. Looked up from germline, CDR1 is MGHRA and CDR2 is YSYEKL. Trimming left V 2 bases short and J 2 bases short, with 19 bases between. The CDR3 coding sequence is TGCGCCAGCAGCCAACGTCATGGGCCCTCGGGGGGCAATCAGCCCCAGCATTTT. It translates to CASSQRHGPSGGNQPQHF.

This clone appeared a few times. CDR3 sequence: CASSQDAGLNQETQYF. In DNA, the CDR3 is TGCGCCAGCAGCCAAGATGCGGGACTAAACCAAGAGACCCAGTACTTC. This rearrangement joins TRBV4-1 to TRBJ2-5; TRBD2 agrees at 7 bases. The V and J ends lost 0 bases and 0 bases, in that order; junction bases with no gene match: 4. CDR3 length: 16 amino acids. Germline loops: CDR1 MGHRA, CDR2 YSYEKL.

The rearrangement joins TRBV11-3 to TRBJ2-1; TRBD2 aligns across 9 bases. CDR3 length equals 15 residues. Per germline, CDR1 SGHNT and CDR2 YENEEA. The V segment lost 4 bases and the J segment 5 bases; nucleotides outside the gene matches: 6. CDR3 loop: CASSWAGGPNNEQFF. DNA of the CDR3: TGTGCCAGCAGCTGGGCGGGAGGGCCCAACAATGAGCAGTTCTTC. The full variable domain, in which reference TRBV11-3 and TRBJ2-1 provide the parts outside the CDR3, is EAGVVQSPRYKIIEKKQPVAFWCNPISGHNTLYWYLQNLGQGPELLIRYENEEAVDDSQLPKDRFSAERLKGVDSTLKIQPAELGDSAVYLCASSWAGGPNNEQFFGPGTRLTVL.

Only a few counts were recorded for this clone. The CDR3: CASSLKGALGAFF. CDR3 DNA: TGTGCCAGCAGTTTAAAGGGGGCGCTAGGAGCTTTCTTT. This chain joins TRBV28 and TRBJ1-1; 7 bases are shared with TRBD1. The V segment lost 2 bases and the J segment 10 bases; nucleotides outside the gene matches: 7. Germline CDR1 MDHEN, CDR2 SYDVKM. The CDR3 consists of 13 residues.

This clone appeared a few times. Other DNA sequences in this specimen translate into the identical CDR3. In DNA, the CDR3 is TGTGCCAGCAGCTCTTCGACAGGGGGAGAGACCCAGTACTTC. This codes for CASSSSTGGETQYF. The J gene is TRBJ2-5, the V gene TRBV11-2; 9 bases line up with TRBD1. The CDR3 extends over 14 amino acids. Germline CDR1 reads SGHAT; CDR2 reads FQNNGV. V lost 4 bases, J lost 4 bases, and 4 bases stayed unmatched. The whole variable domain, remainder taken from reference TRBV11-2 and TRBJ2-5, is EAGVAQSPRYKIIEKRQSVAFWCNPISGHATLYWYQQILGQGPKLLIQFQNNGVVDDSQLPKDRFSAERLKGVDSTLKIQPAKLEDSAVYLCASSSSTGGETQYFGPGTRLLVL.

A few counts support this clone. The J gene is TRBJ2-5, the V gene TRBV9, with D possibly TRBD1 on 5 matching bases. Germline lookup yields CDR1 SGDLS and CDR2 YYNGEE. The CDR3 is 16 amino acids. The ends were cut back, 1 base at V and 2 bases at J, with 15 bases in the middle. This CDR3 reads CASSVHPRADQETQYF. CDR3 nucleotides: TGTGCCAGCAGCGTACACCCCAGGGCCGATCAAGAGACCCAGTACTTC.

The genes are TRBV29-1 and TRBJ2-3; perhaps TRBD2 as D (6 bases). With 4 bases removed from V and 5 bases from J, the gap between germline ends came to 10 bases. CDR1 and CDR2 from the germline V gene are SQVTM and ANQGSEA. The CDR3 spans 12 residues. CDR3 in amino acids: CSVVSGVDTQYF. The DNA for the CDR3 is TGCAGCGTTGTGTCGGGGGTAGATACGCAGTATTTT.

This clone has only a few counts. J is TRBJ2-1 and V is TRBV28, with 11 bases fitting TRBD2. V gave up 6 bases and J gave up 3 bases; unmatched junction bases: 7. The length of the CDR3 is 16 residues. CDR1 and CDR2 (germline): MDHEN, SYDVKM. This CDR3 is CASRATSGVIYNEQFF. CDR3 in DNA: TGTGCCAGCAGGGCGACTAGCGGGGTGATCTACAATGAGCAGTTCTTC.